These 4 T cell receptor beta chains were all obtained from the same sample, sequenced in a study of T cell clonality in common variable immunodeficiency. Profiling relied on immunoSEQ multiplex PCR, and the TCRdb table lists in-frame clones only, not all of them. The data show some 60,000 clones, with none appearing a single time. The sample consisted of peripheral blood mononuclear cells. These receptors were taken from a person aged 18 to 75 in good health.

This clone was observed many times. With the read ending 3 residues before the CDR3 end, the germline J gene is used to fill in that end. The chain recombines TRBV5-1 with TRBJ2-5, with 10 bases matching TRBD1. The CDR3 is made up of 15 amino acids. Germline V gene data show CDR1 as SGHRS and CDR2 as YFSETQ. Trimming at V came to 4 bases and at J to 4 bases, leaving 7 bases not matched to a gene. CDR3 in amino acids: CASSPGTGVLETQYF. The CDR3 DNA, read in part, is TGCGCCAGCAGCCCCGGGACAGGGGTGTTAGAGACC. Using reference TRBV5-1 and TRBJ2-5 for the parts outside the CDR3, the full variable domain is KAGVTQTPRYLIKTRGQQVTLSCSPISGHRSVSWYQQTPGQGLQFLFEYFSETQRNKGNFPGRFSGRQFSNSRSEMNVSTLELGDSALYLCASSPGTGVLETQYFGPGTRLLVL.

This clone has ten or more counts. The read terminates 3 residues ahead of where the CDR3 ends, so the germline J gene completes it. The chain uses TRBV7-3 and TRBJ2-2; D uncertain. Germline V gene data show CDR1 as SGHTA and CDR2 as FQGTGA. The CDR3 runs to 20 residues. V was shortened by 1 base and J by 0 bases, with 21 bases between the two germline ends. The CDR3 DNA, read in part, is TGTGCCAGCAGCTTAATGCCCCGCCAACAAATCCTTGCGAACACCGGGGAG. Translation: CASSLMPRQQILANTGE. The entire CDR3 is CASSLMPRQQILANTGELFF.

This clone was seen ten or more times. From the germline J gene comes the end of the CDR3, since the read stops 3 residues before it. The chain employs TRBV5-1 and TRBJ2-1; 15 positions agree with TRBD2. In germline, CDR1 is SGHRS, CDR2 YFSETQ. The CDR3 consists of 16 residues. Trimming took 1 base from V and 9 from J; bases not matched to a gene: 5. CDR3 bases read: TGCGCCAGCAGCTTGACCCCGGGACTAGCGGGAGGTGAG. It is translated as CASSLTPGLAGGE. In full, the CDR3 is CASSLTPGLAGGEQFF. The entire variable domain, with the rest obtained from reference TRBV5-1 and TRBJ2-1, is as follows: KAGVTQTPRYLIKTRGQQVTLSCSPISGHRSVSWYQQTPGQGLQFLFEYFSETQRNKGNFPGRFSGRQFSNSRSEMNVSTLELGDSALYLCASSLTPGLAGGEQFFGPGTRLTVL.

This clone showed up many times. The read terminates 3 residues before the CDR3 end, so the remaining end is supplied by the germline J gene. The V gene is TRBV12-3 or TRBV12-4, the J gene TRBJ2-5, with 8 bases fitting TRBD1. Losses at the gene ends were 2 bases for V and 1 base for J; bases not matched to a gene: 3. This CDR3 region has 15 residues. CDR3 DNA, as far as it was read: TGTGCCAGCAGTTTATTCGGACAGGGCCAAGAGACC. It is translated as CASSLFGQGQET. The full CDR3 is CASSLFGQGQETQYF.